This T cell receptor beta chain came from a study of T-cell memory formation after mild COVID-19. Study in general: TCR clusters largely stayed donor specific.

Study results and caveats: Among clones contracting day 15 to 85, CD4/CD8 was balanced, whereas later expanders leaned CD4+.

For this clonotype: Its target is unknown.

TCRdb itself ran the 5' RACE reads through MiXCR, one entry per CDR3 protein. The sample comprises tens of thousands of distinct CDR3 sequences, 9.5% to 12% of which are singletons, and over 25% rests with the top ten. Material for sequencing was PBMCs or a T cell subset sorted from them (not recorded which). The sequence was obtained from a man aged 18-30 years who had mild COVID-19 (a few samples of this study predate the infection). Cell type and time point are not known.

The CDR3 DNA reads as TGTGCCAGTAGTCGGGACAGGGAAGCTTCACCCCTCCACTTT. Amino acids: CASSRDREASPLHF. The genes are TRBV19 and TRBJ1-6, with 9 bases matching TRBD1. This CDR3 comprises 14 residues. Germline values: CDR1 LNHDA, CDR2 SQIVND (reference sequence). Trimming cost V 5 bases and J 9 bases; bases outside gene matches: 5. The variable domain in full, completed from reference TRBV19 and TRBJ1-6, reads DGGITQSPKYLFRKEGQNVTLSCEQNLNHDAMYWYRQDPGQGLRLIYYSQIVNDFQKGDIAEGYSVSREKKESFPLTVTSAQKNPTAFYLCASSRDREASPLHFGNGTRLTVT.